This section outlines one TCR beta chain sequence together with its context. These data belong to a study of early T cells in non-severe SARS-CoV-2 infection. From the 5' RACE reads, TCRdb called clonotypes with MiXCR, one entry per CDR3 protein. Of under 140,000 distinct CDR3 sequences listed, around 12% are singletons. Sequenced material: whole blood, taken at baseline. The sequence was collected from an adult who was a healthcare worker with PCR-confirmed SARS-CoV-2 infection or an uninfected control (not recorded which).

CDR3 amino acids: CASSLSRGSGSPLHF. The DNA for the CDR3 is TGTGCCAGCAGCTTATCCAGGGGGTCTGGTTCACCCCTCCACTTT. The chain combines TRBV7-3 with TRBJ1-6; 7 bases line up with TRBD1. CDR1 is SGHTA, CDR2 FQGTGA, per germline. The CDR3 loop spans 15 amino acids. Unmatched junction bases numbered 7, after V lost 2 bases and J lost 9 bases.